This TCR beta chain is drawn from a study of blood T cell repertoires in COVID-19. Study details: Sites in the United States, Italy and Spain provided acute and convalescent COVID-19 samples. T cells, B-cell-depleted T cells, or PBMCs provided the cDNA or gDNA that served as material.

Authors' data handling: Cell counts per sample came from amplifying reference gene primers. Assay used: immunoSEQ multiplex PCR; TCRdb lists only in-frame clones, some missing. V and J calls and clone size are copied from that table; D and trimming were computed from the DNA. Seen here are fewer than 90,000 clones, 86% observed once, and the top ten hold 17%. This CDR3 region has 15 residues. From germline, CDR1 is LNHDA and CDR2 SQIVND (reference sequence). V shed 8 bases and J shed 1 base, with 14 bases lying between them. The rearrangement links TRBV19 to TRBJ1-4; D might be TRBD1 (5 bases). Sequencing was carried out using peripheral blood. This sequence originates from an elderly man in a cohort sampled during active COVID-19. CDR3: CASSARVETNEKLFF. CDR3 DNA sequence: TGTGCCAGTTCGGCCAGGGTTGAAACTAATGAAAAACTGTTTTTT.